The 31 T cell receptor beta chains presented below share a single source sample, sequenced in a study of early T cells in non-severe SARS-CoV-2 infection (dated by TCRdb to the early 2020s). The library was generated by 5' RACE. TCRdb shows the sequencer as NextSeq 500. Using fastp trimming at Q25 and MiXCR clonotype assembly, TCRdb reanalyzed the public sequencing data and kept in-frame beta chains. Every CDR3 protein is listed once, alongside the most common genes and DNA of its rows. The sample table contains tens of thousands of distinct CDR3 sequences; only one count was recorded for 7% to 10% of them. The top ten constitute roughly 20% of the sample. Source material: whole blood. Receptor source: an adult who was a healthcare worker with PCR-confirmed SARS-CoV-2 infection or an uninfected control (not recorded which).

CDR3 bases: TGTGCCAGCAGTTACCAATTTTCGGAAGGAGCTTTCTTT. Translation gives CASSYQFSEGAFF. The chain employs TRBV6-6 and TRBJ1-1; no clear D. The CDR3 is 13 residues long. Germline V lookup: CDR1 MNHNY, CDR2 SVGAGI (reference sequence). The V and J ends lost 2 bases and 10 bases respectively, with 14 bases between them.

The chain is built from TRBV6-6 and TRBJ2-3; D unresolved. Germline CDR1 is MNHNY and CDR2 is SVGAGI (reference sequence). With 6 bases removed from V and 6 bases from J, the gap between germline ends came to 10 bases. The CDR3 totals 12 residues. CDR3 in DNA: TGTGCCAGCAGAGCTGCCGCGGATACGCAGTATTTT. Translated, it gives CASRAAADTQYF.

The chain has TRBV10-2 and TRBJ2-7; weak D call: TRBD1 (6 bases). This CDR3 is 13 amino acids long. In germline, CDR1 is WSHSY, CDR2 SAAADI. Deletions cut 6 bases from V and 2 bases from J, with 11 bases between. The CDR3 here is CASRYDRTYEQYF. CDR3 DNA sequence: TGCGCCAGCAGGTATGACAGGACCTACGAGCAGTACTTC.

This clonotype was counted at least ten times. The rearrangement uses TRBV19 and TRBJ1-1; the D is unclear. The V gene lost 5 bases and the J gene lost 9 bases, with 16 bases spanning the gap. The germline CDR1 and CDR2 sequences are LNHDA and SQIVND (reference sequence). The CDR3 is 13 residues long. The CDR3 region is CASSEGYRRKAFF. The CDR3 DNA is TGTGCCAGTAGTGAGGGTTATCGGAGGAAAGCTTTCTTT. The entire variable domain, with the rest obtained from reference TRBV19 and TRBJ1-1, is as follows: DGGITQSPKYLFRKEGQNVTLSCEQNLNHDAMYWYRQDPGQGLRLIYYSQIVNDFQKGDIAEGYSVSREKKESFPLTVTSAQKNPTAFYLCASSEGYRRKAFFGQGTRLTVV.

This clonotype was counted at least ten times. CDR3 coding DNA: TGTGCCACCGGAACCGGGACAGGGGGTTTTCAGCCCCAGCATTTT. It specifies CATGTGTGGFQPQHF. The V call is TRBV10-3, the J call TRBJ1-5, with 11 bases identical to TRBD1. The V and J ends lost 10 bases and 6 bases, in that order; junction bases with no gene match: 11. The CDR3 loop spans 15 amino acids. Germline CDR1 is ENHRY and CDR2 is SYGVKD.

V is TRBV12-3 or TRBV12-4 and J is TRBJ2-1, with 9 nucleotides matching TRBD2. V lost 9 bases and J lost 7; bases outside the gene matches: 13. The CDR3 is 15 amino acids. CDR3 in DNA: TGTGCCAGTCTCGCGCGGGGGGGCCATGGGAATGAGCAGTTCTTC. Encoded protein: CASLARGGHGNEQFF.

This clonotype turned up a few times. The V gene is TRBV2, the J gene TRBJ2-1; 11 bases fit TRBD2. This CDR3 has 18 amino acids. The V and J ends lost 8 bases and 8 bases, in that order; junction bases with no gene match: 20. CDR1 is SNHLY, CDR2 FYNNEI, per germline. DNA for the CDR3: TGTGCCAGCCGAGGACAGGGGAATAGCGGGGGGGCGGTCTATGAGCAGTTCTTC. It is translated as CASRGQGNSGGAVYEQFF.

V and J are TRBV6-1 and TRBJ1-4; D not certain. The CDR3 runs to 17 residues. Trimming took 8 bases from V and 3 from J, leaving 22 bases between them. In germline, CDR1 is MNHNS, CDR2 SASEGT. The chain's CDR3 is CASSGRAPGVANEKLFF. DNA for the CDR3: TGTGCCAGCTCTGGGCGGGCCCCTGGGGTGGCTAATGAAAAACTGTTTTTT.

This clonotype was found many times. The V and J genes are TRBV27 and TRBJ2-5; no definite D call. There are 16 residues in the CDR3. The germline V gene encodes CDR1 MNHEY and CDR2 SMNVEV (reference sequence). V was clipped by 4 bases and J by 0 bases, with 15 bases between them. This CDR3 is CASSSLGGGYQETQYF. In DNA, the CDR3 is TGTGCCAGCAGTTCGTTGGGTGGCGGATACCAAGAGACCCAGTACTTC.

This clonotype was observed many times. This chain joins TRBV12-3 or TRBV12-4 and TRBJ1-1, with TRBD1 matching 9 bases. The J segment lost 8 bases and the V segment lost 5 bases, leaving 6 bases of the junction unmatched. This CDR3 spans 13 amino acids. The CDR3 coding sequence is TGTGCCAGCAGTACCGGGACAGGGTTCGAAGCTTTCTTT. Translated: CASSTGTGFEAFF.

This clonotype was counted only a few times. CDR3 nucleotide sequence: TGTGCCAGCAGTCTTATAGCCAATGAGCAGTTCTTC. Translating gives CASSLIANEQFF. The chain recombines TRBV6-1 with TRBJ2-1; D remains ambiguous. Trimming took off 5 bases at V and 6 bases at J, with 8 bases between the two ends. In germline, CDR1 is MNHNS, CDR2 SASEGT. The CDR3 sequence is 12 residues long.

With respect to this clonotype: A read error may be the cause here, since a much bigger clone is one base away. This chain connects TRBV6-1 to TRBJ2-3; no firm D call. Trimming removed 7 bases from V and 0 bases from J, with 11 bases in between. This CDR3 is built from 14 residues. Germline V gene lookup returns CDR1 MNHNS and CDR2 SASEGT. The CDR3 is CASKIDGSTDTQYF. CDR3 nucleotides: TGTGCCAGCAAAATAGACGGTAGCACAGATACGCAGTATTTT.

The chain is built from TRBV29-1 and TRBJ2-5; 7 nucleotides line up with TRBD2. Germline trimming cut 7 bases from V and 1 base from J; bases unmatched to any gene: 0. This CDR3 comprises 11 residues. Germline V lookup: CDR1 SQVTM, CDR2 ANQGSEA. Here the CDR3 reads CSASGQETQYF. The CDR3 nucleotides are TGCAGCGCTAGCGGCCAAGAGACCCAGTACTTC.

This clonotype came up a few times. The chain has TRBV13 and TRBJ2-1; D remains ambiguous. Germline V gene lookup returns CDR1 PRHDT and CDR2 FYEKMQ (reference sequence). The CDR3 length is 15 residues. Trimming took 0 bases from V and 4 from J, leaving 10 bases between them. The CDR3 here is CASSLGQRTYNEQFF. The DNA for the CDR3 is TGTGCCAGCAGCTTAGGCCAGCGAACTTACAATGAGCAGTTCTTC.

This clonotype was seen more than once but under ten times. The V gene is TRBV4-1, the J gene TRBJ1-2; D call uncertain. V dropped 0 bases and J dropped 0 bases, with 14 bases sitting between them. The length of the CDR3 is 17 residues. Germline V gives CDR1 MGHRA, CDR2 YSYEKL. The CDR3 nucleotides are TGCGCCAGCAGCCAAGATCCGGAAGGGAAGTCTAACTATGGCTACACCTTC. Protein product: CASSQDPEGKSNYGYTF.

V and J are TRBV5-4 and TRBJ2-5, with D possibly TRBD2 on 5 matching bases. CDR1 is SGHNT, CDR2 YYREEE, per germline (reference sequence). The V gene lost 0 bases and the J gene lost 4 bases, with 13 bases spanning the gap. There are 15 residues in the CDR3. The CDR3 here is CASSLDGEQRETQYF. The DNA of the CDR3 is TGTGCCAGCAGCTTGGACGGGGAACAAAGAGAGACCCAGTACTTC.

This clonotype was picked up many times. This chain joins TRBV7-9 and TRBJ2-1; 10 bases map to TRBD1. The ends lost 3 bases at V and 5 bases at J; junction bases unmatched: 4. This CDR3 is built from 15 residues. Germline V CDR1 and CDR2: SEHNR, FQNEAQ (reference sequence). CDR3: CASSLGQGLHNEQFF. The DNA of the CDR3 is TGTGCCAGCAGCTTGGGACAGGGGCTTCACAATGAGCAGTTCTTC.

There are a few counts of this clonotype. J is TRBJ2-3 and V is TRBV7-2; D gene uncertain. This CDR3 has 15 amino acids. CDR1 SGHTA and CDR2 FQGNSA come from the germline V gene. Trimming stripped 5 bases from V and 7 bases from J, with 19 bases between. CDR3 DNA sequence: TGTGCCAGCAGCCCCGGTTTTAGGGCAACGAATACGCAGTATTTT. Translated, it gives CASSPGFRATNTQYF.

Ten or more counts support this clonotype. The chain has TRBV3-1 and TRBJ1-2; TRBD1 matches at 10 bases. V shed 10 bases and J 0 bases; nucleotides not matched to a gene: 8. Germline V gene data show CDR1 as LGHDT and CDR2 as YNNKEL (reference sequence). CDR3 length: 15 amino acids. The CDR3 loop is CATYGTGVANYGYTF. CDR3 DNA: TGTGCCACCTACGGGACAGGGGTGGCTAACTATGGCTACACCTTC.

The chain couples TRBV11-2 to TRBJ1-2, with a possible D match to TRBD1 (6 bases). CDR3 length: 16 residues. V lost 3 bases and J lost 0, with 14 bases in between. Germline V gives CDR1 SGHAT, CDR2 FQNNGV. In DNA form, the CDR3 reads TGTGCCAGCAGCTTCAGGGGCCTCTCGACTAACTATGGCTACACCTTC. The encoded protein is CASSFRGLSTNYGYTF.

This clonotype was observed a few times. V gene TRBV6-6 combines with J gene TRBJ1-5, with a tentative D call TRBD1 (5 bases). Germline-derived CDR1 and CDR2 are MNHNY and SVGAGI (reference sequence). CDR3 size: 13 residues. V shed 7 bases and J shed 7 bases, with 14 bases lying between them. The CDR3 region is CASNRDSGQPQHF. The CDR3 bases are TGTGCCAGCAACCGCGACAGCGGGCAGCCCCAGCATTTT.

This chain links TRBV5-6 with TRBJ1-4; tentatively, D is TRBD1 (5 bases). In germline, CDR1 is SGHDT, CDR2 YYEEEE. CDR3 length: 15 amino acids. V lost 4 bases, J lost 8 bases, and 18 bases lay in between. CDR3: CASSVGGPRGEKLFF. The CDR3 coding sequence is TGTGCCAGCAGCGTGGGAGGCCCGAGGGGAGAAAAACTGTTTTTT.

The chain recombines TRBV2 with TRBJ2-7; D not certain. Trimming removed 3 bases from V and 0 bases from J, with 6 bases in between. This CDR3 contains 13 residues. The V gene's germline CDR1 is SNHLY and CDR2 FYNNEI. The CDR3 DNA follows: TGTGCCAGCAGTGACCCAAGCTCCTACGAGCAGTACTTC. Its translation is CASSDPSSYEQYF.

This clonotype was seen a handful of times. The chain recombines TRBV20-1 with TRBJ2-4, with 7 bases lining up with TRBD2. CDR1 DFQATT and CDR2 SNEGSKA come from the germline V gene (reference sequence). The V gene end was trimmed by 5 bases and the J gene end by 3 bases; junction bases not matched to a gene: 22. The CDR3 is made up of 19 amino acids. The CDR3: CSAQPGDYGLGGVKNIQYF. CDR3 sequence (DNA): TGCAGTGCTCAGCCCGGGGACTACGGTCTAGGTGGGGTCAAAAACATTCAGTACTTC.

This sequence joins TRBV7-9 and TRBJ1-1; D not certain. Deletions cut 2 bases from V and 0 bases from J, with 7 bases between. The CDR3 is 14 amino acids. Germline CDR1 and CDR2: SEHNR and FQNEAQ (reference sequence). In nucleotides, the CDR3 is TGTGCCAGCAGCTTAACGACGGTGAACACTGAAGCTTTCTTT. This translates into CASSLTTVNTEAFF.

At least ten counts were recorded for this clonotype. The chain combines TRBV2 with TRBJ2-1; 7 bases agree with TRBD2. There are 16 residues in the CDR3. CDR1 is SNHLY, CDR2 FYNNEI, per germline. V trimming: 5 bases; J trimming: 0 bases; junction bases outside the gene matches: 7. In nucleotides, the CDR3 is TGTGCCAGCAGTCCCGGGACTATGAGCTCCTACAATGAGCAGTTCTTC. It yields the protein CASSPGTMSSYNEQFF.

At least ten counts were recorded for this clonotype. The rearrangement uses TRBV12-3 or TRBV12-4 and TRBJ1-5; D not resolved. The V end lost 5 bases, the J end lost 6 bases, and 8 bases lay between the germline ends. This CDR3 has 12 residues. This chain's CDR3 is CASSQVPQPQHF. CDR3 nucleotides: TGTGCCAGCAGTCAAGTGCCTCAGCCCCAGCATTTT.

Within the sample, this clonotype is medium-sized. The genes are TRBV18 and TRBJ2-1; D is unclear. The V end was cut by 2 bases, the J end by 10 bases, with 12 bases between. Per the germline V gene, CDR1 is KGHSH and CDR2 is LQKENI. The CDR3 has 13 amino acids. CDR3 nucleotide sequence: TGTGCCAGCTCACCAGGAAGGCAGTGGGAGCAGTTCTTC. Its translation: CASSPGRQWEQFF.

The sample holds many counts of this clonotype. The rearrangement links TRBV5-1 to TRBJ1-1; D unresolved. Germline CDR1 is SGHRS and CDR2 is YFSETQ. The V gene lost 0 bases and the J gene lost 1 base, with 7 bases spanning the gap. CDR3 length: 14 residues. CDR3 loop: CASSLEAQNTEAFF. CDR3 nucleotides: TGCGCCAGCAGCTTGGAAGCCCAGAACACTGAAGCTTTCTTT.

This clonotype was found many times. The chain couples TRBV30 to TRBJ1-1; no clear D gene. The V gene lost 2 bases and the J gene lost 0 bases, with 7 bases spanning the gap. CDR3 length: 13 amino acids. Germline CDR1 reads GTSNPN; CDR2 reads SVGIG (reference sequence). CDR3 sequence (DNA): TGTGCCTGGAGTCGTAGAATGAACACTGAAGCTTTCTTT. It encodes CAWSRRMNTEAFF.

This clonotype has just a few counts. The J gene is TRBJ1-1, the V gene TRBV6-1; D gene unclear. CDR3 size: 16 residues. Per germline, CDR1 MNHNS and CDR2 SASEGT. V lost 2 bases to trimming and J lost 2 bases, with 15 bases between them. CDR3 residues: CASSEMERWVNTEAFF. Here the CDR3 DNA reads TGTGCCAGCAGTGAAATGGAAAGGTGGGTAAACACTGAAGCTTTCTTT.